This is a list of T cell receptor beta chains from one sample in a study of blood T cell repertoires in COVID-19. TCRdb keeps only in-frame clones here, not all; method: immunoSEQ multiplex PCR. The sample lists about 86,000 clones; over 80% were seen once. Specimen: peripheral blood. The receptors originated from a woman of 80 years or more with active or convalescent COVID-19. Both conserved end residues are part of each CDR3. Fields, in order: clone size, V gene, J gene, D gene, CDR3 protein, CDR3 DNA. The D gene is left open where the match is weak. A row's size may be missing; if present it is once, few, many or a size class.

abundance: .; v_gene: TRBV5-1; j_gene: TRBJ1-6; d_gene: .; CDR3aa: CASSYFSGYEDSPLHF; CDR3nt: TGCGCCAGCAGCTATTTTTCAGGGTATGAGGATTCACCCCTCCACTTT
abundance: few; v_gene: TRBV5-1; j_gene: TRBJ2-3; d_gene: .; CDR3aa: CASSFLRGDSTDTQYF; CDR3nt: TGCGCCAGCAGCTTTCTCAGGGGGGATAGCACAGATACGCAGTATTTT
abundance: .; v_gene: TRBV5-1; j_gene: TRBJ2-1; d_gene: TRBD2; CDR3aa: CASSPLRGVAGLNEQFF; CDR3nt: TGCGCCAGCAGCCCCCTTCGGGGGGTAGCGGGACTCAATGAGCAGTTCTTC
abundance: .; v_gene: TRBV11-3; j_gene: TRBJ1-2; d_gene: TRBD1; CDR3aa: CASSPRQGGYTF; CDR3nt: TGTGCCAGCAGCCCCCGACAGGGTGGCTACACCTTC
abundance: .; v_gene: TRBV9; j_gene: TRBJ2-2; d_gene: .; CDR3aa: CASSPAGGTGELFF; CDR3nt: TGTGCCAGCAGCCCAGCCGGGGGCACCGGGGAGCTGTTTTTT
abundance: .; v_gene: TRBV19; j_gene: TRBJ2-7; d_gene: TRBD1; CDR3aa: CASSIGGQGTYEQYF; CDR3nt: TGTGCCAGTAGTATTGGGGGACAGGGGACCTACGAGCAGTACTTC
abundance: .; v_gene: TRBV4-1; j_gene: TRBJ1-3; d_gene: .; CDR3aa: CASSQDIRNTIYF; CDR3nt: TGCGCCAGCAGCCAAGATATAAGAAACACCATATATTTT
abundance: .; v_gene: TRBV5-1; j_gene: TRBJ1-2; d_gene: .; CDR3aa: CASSPEGSTNYGYTF; CDR3nt: TGCGCCAGCAGCCCCGAAGGGAGCACTAACTATGGCTACACCTTC
abundance: .; v_gene: TRBV6-2/TRBV6-3; j_gene: TRBJ2-7; d_gene: TRBD1; CDR3aa: CASSPPGTGRAYEQYF; CDR3nt: TGTGCCAGCAGTCCCCCGGGGACAGGGAGGGCCTACGAGCAGTACTTC
abundance: .; v_gene: TRBV27; j_gene: TRBJ2-2; d_gene: .; CDR3aa: CASSYLGEDGGELFF; CDR3nt: TGTGCCAGCAGTTATCTTGGGGAGGACGGCGGGGAGCTGTTTTTT
abundance: once; v_gene: TRBV6-5; j_gene: TRBJ2-1; d_gene: TRBD1; CDR3aa: CASRETGTYNEQFF; CDR3nt: TGTGCCAGCAGGGAGACAGGGACCTACAATGAGCAGTTCTTC
abundance: .; v_gene: TRBV11-3; j_gene: TRBJ1-3; d_gene: .; CDR3aa: CAVLSGNTIYF; CDR3nt: TGTGCCGTACTCTCTGGAAACACCATATATTTT
abundance: .; v_gene: TRBV2; j_gene: TRBJ1-1; d_gene: TRBD1; CDR3aa: CASSEHQGVTFF; CDR3nt: TGTGCCAGCAGTGAACACCAGGGGGTTACTTTCTTT
abundance: .; v_gene: TRBV27; j_gene: TRBJ1-4; d_gene: .; CDR3aa: CASSLFSGGRYDEKLFF; CDR3nt: TGTGCCAGCAGTTTATTCTCCGGCGGGCGGTATGATGAAAAACTGTTTTTT
abundance: once; v_gene: TRBV10-3; j_gene: TRBJ2-3; d_gene: TRBD1; CDR3aa: CAIRTDRGDLDTQYF; CDR3nt: TGTGCCATCAGAACGGACAGGGGGGACTTGGATACGCAGTATTTT
abundance: .; v_gene: TRBV28; j_gene: TRBJ1-2; d_gene: .; CDR3aa: CASSLVYFRGGPQGYTF; CDR3nt: TGTGCCAGCAGTTTAGTTTACTTCCGGGGGGGGCCTCAAGGCTACACCTTC
abundance: .; v_gene: TRBV7-2; j_gene: TRBJ1-1; d_gene: .; CDR3aa: CASSLRGNTEAFF; CDR3nt: TGTGCCAGCAGCTTAAGGGGGAACACTGAAGCTTTCTTT
abundance: .; v_gene: TRBV19; j_gene: TRBJ1-2; d_gene: .; CDR3aa: CASSTLSNYGYTF; CDR3nt: TGTGCCAGTAGTACCTTGTCTAACTATGGCTACACCTTC
abundance: .; v_gene: TRBV19; j_gene: TRBJ1-1; d_gene: .; CDR3aa: CASSARLSGWANTEAFF; CDR3nt: TGTGCCAGTAGTGCGCGACTCTCAGGGTGGGCGAACACTGAAGCTTTCTTT
abundance: .; v_gene: TRBV19; j_gene: TRBJ1-5; d_gene: TRBD1; CDR3aa: CATGTGGNQPQHF; CDR3nt: TGTGCCACGGGGACAGGGGGCAATCAGCCCCAGCATTTT
abundance: .; v_gene: TRBV9; j_gene: TRBJ1-2; d_gene: TRBD1; CDR3aa: CASSGRDRTFYGYTF; CDR3nt: TGTGCCAGCAGCGGGCGGGACAGGACCTTCTATGGCTACACCTTC
abundance: .; v_gene: TRBV5-1; j_gene: TRBJ1-1; d_gene: .; CDR3aa: CASSRGFREAFF; CDR3nt: TGCGCCAGCAGCAGGGGATTTAGGGAAGCTTTCTTT
abundance: .; v_gene: TRBV6-5; j_gene: TRBJ1-1; d_gene: TRBD1; CDR3aa: CATRGQVGNTEAFF; CDR3nt: TGTGCCACAAGAGGACAGGTTGGGAACACTGAAGCTTTCTTT
abundance: .; v_gene: TRBV9; j_gene: TRBJ1-1; d_gene: TRBD1; CDR3aa: CASSVVTGGGEAFF; CDR3nt: TGTGCCAGCAGCGTAGTGACAGGGGGCGGTGAAGCTTTCTTT
abundance: .; v_gene: TRBV7-3; j_gene: TRBJ2-3; d_gene: TRBD1; CDR3aa: CASSLSGQGVADTQYF; CDR3nt: TGTGCCAGCAGCTTATCGGGACAGGGGGTAGCAGATACGCAGTATTTT
abundance: .; v_gene: TRBV5-4; j_gene: TRBJ2-1; d_gene: TRBD1; CDR3aa: CASSFAPAGTGFDEQFF; CDR3nt: TGTGCCAGCAGCTTCGCCCCGGCCGGGACAGGGTTCGATGAGCAGTTCTTC